This T cell receptor beta chain was found in a study of blood T cell repertoires in COVID-19 (dated by TCRdb to about 2020). Study-level background: The collaborator samples originated in the United States, Italy and Spain and spanned the acute and convalescent phases of COVID-19. The prospective study material was composed of cDNA or gDNA derived from T cells, B-cell-depleted T cells, or PBMCs. Subjects who had been exposed to COVID-19, were actively infected with it, or had recovered from it provided the deeply sampled blood TCRbeta repertoires that made up the dataset. The repertoires were released in a freely available public database intended as a resource for research on the immune response to SARS-CoV-2. Samples came from the ongoing ImmuneRACE study (first 160 participants) plus 1,254 subjects from 6 global collaborators. The sample metadata nearly always contained a de-identified subject ID, COVID-19 status, age in years and sex. Where HLA class I and class II types were available, the types were taken from metadata supplied by the sample provider, not from assay-based typing. What the study reported, not specific to this receptor: How much clinical and demographic metadata was included differed by source and by participant, and the metadata was provided uncurated.

Reading from cysteine to phenylalanine, the CDR3 counts 16 amino acids. Solely the CDR3 DNA is kept, with 48 bases framed from the first base. V is trimmed back by 1 base and J by 4 bases, and the junction contains 9 bases that no gene match accounts for. As encoded in the germline V gene, CDR1 is MGHRA while CDR2 is YSYEKL. The immunoSEQ Assay, a bias-controlled multiplex PCR, was used to amplify TCRbeta CDR3 regions from genomic DNA. The authors' analysis ran thus. Nucleated cell counts per sample were estimated from amplification of reference gene primers within the assay. To quantify the absolute abundance of each unique TCRbeta CDR3 rearrangement, sequence reads were collapsed and filtered. For each sample, productive Simpson clonality was calculated by taking the square root of Simpson's diversity index across productive rearrangements. TCRdb took over this immuneACCESS table, retaining in-frame rearrangements with V and J assigned. Such tables are incomplete; in checked studies, under half of the missing clones stem from an unresolved V gene, and the remainder is unexplained. V, J and clone size reflect that table, while D and trimming were determined from the DNA. In all, the sample holds a few hundred thousand clones, and 75% to 90% of those were seen once. Over 4% of the sample goes to the ten largest clones.

One collaborating source in Seattle enrolled patients during active infection and followed them longitudinally through the course of disease. Collaborating institutions collected whole blood in K2EDTA tubes following their own protocols. For TCRbeta analysis, collaborator samples were shipped as frozen whole blood, as isolated PBMCs, or as DNA extracted from either sample type. Of note for this clone: Its antigen is not yet known. Base-call qualities are not available, and no considerably larger clone is one nucleotide away.

The chain was built from TRBV4-1 and TRBJ1-2, and 7 junctional nucleotides match TRBD1. The origin of this receptor is a woman in her 70s with COVID-19, enrolled during active disease. Sequencing was performed on peripheral blood. The sequenced DNA is TGCGCCAGCAGCCAAGTCCGGACAGGACTTAGCTATGGCTACACCTTC. The encoded protein is CASSQVRTGLSYGYTF.